Listed below are T cell receptor beta chains from one sample, sequenced in a study of blood T cell repertoires in COVID-19. Clones were sequenced by immunoSEQ multiplex PCR, and TCRdb holds only the in-frame ones, with some missing. The sample carries over 95,000 clones, approximately 80% recorded once. Sequenced: peripheral blood. Source of these receptors: a woman in her forties with acute or convalescent COVID-19. Each CDR3 is given with its conserved first and last residue. A D gene is named only where the DNA matches it firmly. Clone size is stated in some rows and not others, as once, few, many or a class when expanded.

CDR3aa	CDR3nt	v_gene	d_gene	abundance	j_gene
CAWSGGHSTDTQYF	TGTGCCTGGAGTGGGGGACATTCCACAGATACGCAGTATTTT	TRBV30	NA	NA	TRBJ2-3
CSVEAQRGSEQYF	TGCAGCGTTGAAGCCCAGCGGGGCAGCGAGCAGTACTTC	TRBV29-1	TRBD2	NA	TRBJ2-7
CASSEGVLAGRTDTQYF	TGCGCCAGCAGTGAGGGGGTTTTAGCGGGGCGCACAGATACGCAGTATTTT	TRBV10-2	TRBD2	once	TRBJ2-3
CASSPSGETQYF	TGTGCCAGCAGTCCCTCGGGTGAGACCCAGTACTTC	TRBV12-3/TRBV12-4	NA	NA	TRBJ2-5
CASSLGLTREWGWSNEKLFF	TGTGCCAGCAGCTTAGGGCTGACCCGGGAGTGGGGCTGGTCTAATGAAAAACTGTTTTTT	TRBV13	NA	NA	TRBJ1-4
CASSSTAGQGNSPLHF	TGTGCCAGCAGCTCAACCGCCGGACAGGGTAATTCACCCCTCCACTTT	TRBV7-9	TRBD1	NA	TRBJ1-6
CASRWGESYNEQFF	TGTGCCAGCCGGTGGGGGGAGTCCTACAATGAGCAGTTCTTC	TRBV27	NA	NA	TRBJ2-1
CASHPTGVTYNEQFF	TGTGCCAGTCACCCGACAGGGGTTACGTACAATGAGCAGTTCTTC	TRBV6-5	TRBD1	NA	TRBJ2-1
CASTIQVSTDTQYF	TGCGCCAGCACTATCCAGGTTAGCACAGATACGCAGTATTTT	TRBV5-1	NA	NA	TRBJ2-3
CSGYRGGITEAFF	TGCAGCGGGTACAGGGGCGGGATCACTGAAGCTTTCTTT	TRBV29-1	TRBD1	few	TRBJ1-1
CSVLARGNEKLFF	TGCAGCGTTTTAGCCAGGGGGAATGAAAAACTGTTTTTT	TRBV29-1	TRBD1	NA	TRBJ1-4
CASNPGWEYNEQFF	TGTGCCAGTAATCCAGGGTGGGAATACAATGAGCAGTTCTTC	TRBV19	NA	NA	TRBJ2-1
CASSINGGAANTGELFF	TGTGCCAGTAGTATAAACGGGGGGGCCGCGAACACCGGGGAGCTGTTTTTT	TRBV19	TRBD2	few	TRBJ2-2
CASTPDRSYGYTF	TGTGCCAGCACTCCGGACAGGAGCTATGGCTACACCTTC	TRBV2	TRBD1	NA	TRBJ1-2